The present T cell receptor (beta chain) was sequenced within a study of vaccination effects on CD4 cells after COVID-19. For the study at large: Antigen-specific CD4+ T cells were first expanded with viral peptide pools by the ViraFEST assay and only then sequenced. Two-dose vaccination with either BNT162b2 or mRNA-1273 was given to the participants.

The protocol was immunoSEQ multiplex PCR, while the TCRdb copy is restricted to in-frame clones and leaves out a portion. The sample carries approximately 47,000 clones, roughly three quarters recorded once. Germline CDR1 is SNHLY and CDR2 is FYNNEI. V was trimmed by 0 bases and J by 5 bases, leaving 10 bases between them. The CDR3 is 14 residues long. On this clone itself: What it binds is unknown.

Study findings and constraints: Clones that were induced by infection or by vaccine showed marked contraction late after vaccination.

A 10-day culture period preceded the isolation of CD4+ T cells. SARS-CoV-2 infected the person between March and December 2020, as confirmed by PCR. The material sequenced was CD4+ T cells from PBMCs cultured without peptide, taken before COVID-19 vaccination. The V call is TRBV2, the J call TRBJ2-5; D is perhaps TRBD2 (6 bases). This TCR was recovered from a human donor who had a prior SARS-CoV-2 infection. CDR3 coding DNA: TGTGCCAGCAGTGAAGCGTCAGCGGGCGAGACCCAGTACTTC. Translation: CASSEASAGETQYF.